A selection of T cell receptor beta chains follows, all from one sample in a study of human T cells and chemical hapten exposure. MiXCR, run by TCRdb on the RACE reads, gives a single entry per CDR3 protein. The data show tens of thousands of distinct CDR3 sequences, roughly 10% seen once. The sequenced sample was whole blood, obtained in connection with sensitization to the hapten diphenylcyclopropenone (DPC). Source of these receptors: a woman aged 45-59 years with alopecia areata. Some clones in this sample may be carry-over from other donors' samples. The CDR3 runs from the conserved cysteine through the conserved F or W. Each record gives: V gene, D gene, clone size, J gene, CDR3 protein, CDR3 DNA. The D gene is left open where the match is weak. Size is omitted from some rows. Given values are once, few, many or a class for expanded clones.

v_call: TRBV20-1; d_call: NA; clone_size: few; j_call: TRBJ1-1; cdr3_aa: CSARYGGRVNTEAFF; cdr3_nt: TGCAGTGCTCGTTACGGGGGAAGGGTGAACACTGAAGCTTTCTTT
v_call: TRBV18; d_call: NA; clone_size: NA; j_call: TRBJ2-1; cdr3_aa: CASSPELGTYNEQFF; cdr3_nt: TGTGCCAGCTCACCAGAACTAGGGACCTACAATGAGCAGTTCTTC
v_call: TRBV11-2; d_call: NA; clone_size: few; j_call: TRBJ2-7; cdr3_aa: CASSFGQSYEQYF; cdr3_nt: TGTGCCAGCAGCTTCGGACAATCCTACGAGCAGTACTTC
v_call: TRBV6-2/TRBV6-3; d_call: NA; clone_size: many; j_call: TRBJ1-6; cdr3_aa: CASTAVDSPLHF; cdr3_nt: TGTGCCAGCACCGCAGTCGATTCACCCCTCCACTTT
v_call: TRBV7-2; d_call: NA; clone_size: few; j_call: TRBJ2-7; cdr3_aa: CASGPGHSHEQYF; cdr3_nt: TGTGCCAGCGGCCCCGGCCATTCCCACGAGCAGTACTTC
v_call: TRBV29-1; d_call: NA; clone_size: NA; j_call: TRBJ1-5; cdr3_aa: CSVALGTGTNQPQHF; cdr3_nt: TGCAGCGTTGCCTTGGGAACAGGGACGAATCAGCCCCAGCATTTT
v_call: TRBV6-5; d_call: NA; clone_size: NA; j_call: TRBJ1-3; cdr3_aa: CASSYSGPDRNTIYF; cdr3_nt: TGTGCCAGCAGTTACTCCGGACCCGATAGGAACACCATATATTTT
v_call: TRBV7-2; d_call: NA; clone_size: many; j_call: TRBJ1-3; cdr3_aa: CASSLGPGSSGNTIYF; cdr3_nt: TGTGCCAGCAGCCTAGGCCCTGGGAGCTCTGGAAACACCATATATTTT
v_call: TRBV20-1; d_call: NA; clone_size: NA; j_call: TRBJ2-5; cdr3_aa: CSARDQRDVRYF; cdr3_nt: TGCAGTGCTAGAGATCAAAGGGATGTTCGGTACTTC
v_call: TRBV12-3/TRBV12-4; d_call: TRBD2; clone_size: few; j_call: TRBJ2-3; cdr3_aa: CASSFSAGGITGTDTQYF; cdr3_nt: TGTGCCAGCAGTTTCTCGGCGGGAGGGATCACCGGCACAGATACGCAGTATTTT
v_call: TRBV28; d_call: TRBD1; clone_size: NA; j_call: TRBJ2-1; cdr3_aa: CASSSAGGGQFF; cdr3_nt: TGTGCCAGCAGTTCCGCAGGGGGCGGGCAGTTCTTC
v_call: TRBV25-1; d_call: NA; clone_size: few; j_call: TRBJ2-5; cdr3_aa: CASSELETQYF; cdr3_nt: TGTGCCAGCAGTGAATTGGAGACCCAGTACTTC
v_call: TRBV12-3/TRBV12-4; d_call: NA; clone_size: many; j_call: TRBJ1-5; cdr3_aa: CASSVAIGMGKNQPQHF; cdr3_nt: TGTGCCAGCAGTGTTGCGATTGGGATGGGGAAAAATCAGCCCCAGCATTTT
v_call: TRBV2; d_call: NA; clone_size: many; j_call: TRBJ1-1; cdr3_aa: CASSDVRDKTFF; cdr3_nt: TGTGCCAGCAGTGATGTACGGGACAAAACTTTCTTT
v_call: TRBV5-1; d_call: TRBD1; clone_size: many; j_call: TRBJ2-7; cdr3_aa: CASSSQGDYEQYF; cdr3_nt: TGCGCCAGCAGCTCGCAGGGGGACTACGAGCAGTACTTC
v_call: TRBV3-1; d_call: NA; clone_size: NA; j_call: TRBJ2-7; cdr3_aa: CASSPRDFPYVEQYF; cdr3_nt: TGTGCCAGCAGCCCCCGGGACTTTCCCTACGTGGAGCAGTACTTC
v_call: TRBV29-1; d_call: NA; clone_size: NA; j_call: TRBJ2-7; cdr3_aa: CSVDTAGPYEQYF; cdr3_nt: TGCAGCGTTGATACGGCAGGGCCCTACGAGCAGTACTTC
v_call: TRBV28; d_call: NA; clone_size: many; j_call: TRBJ2-2; cdr3_aa: CASSLVSPGELFF; cdr3_nt: TGTGCCAGCAGTTTAGTTAGTCCCGGGGAGCTGTTTTTT
v_call: TRBV20-1; d_call: NA; clone_size: few; j_call: TRBJ2-4; cdr3_aa: CSARPTSQGNIQYF; cdr3_nt: TGCAGTGCTAGACCCACTTCGCAGGGGAACATTCAGTACTTC
v_call: TRBV18; d_call: TRBD1; clone_size: many; j_call: TRBJ1-4; cdr3_aa: CASSTGTGREKLFF; cdr3_nt: TGTGCCAGCTCAACCGGGACAGGGAGGGAAAAACTGTTTTTT
v_call: TRBV7-7; d_call: NA; clone_size: few; j_call: TRBJ2-2; cdr3_aa: CASSPAGQGTGELFF; cdr3_nt: TGTGCCAGCAGCCCTGCCGGGCAGGGGACCGGGGAGCTGTTTTTT